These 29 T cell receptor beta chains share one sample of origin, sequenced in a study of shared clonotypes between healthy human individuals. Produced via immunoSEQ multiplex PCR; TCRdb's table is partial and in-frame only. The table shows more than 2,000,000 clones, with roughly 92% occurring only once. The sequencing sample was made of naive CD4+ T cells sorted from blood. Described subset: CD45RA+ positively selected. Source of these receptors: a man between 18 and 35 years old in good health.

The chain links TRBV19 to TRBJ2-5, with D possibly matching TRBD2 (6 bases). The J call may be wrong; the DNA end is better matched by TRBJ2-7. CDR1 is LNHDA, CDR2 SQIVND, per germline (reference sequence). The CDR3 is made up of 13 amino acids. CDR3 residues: CASTRIEGGEQYF. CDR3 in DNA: TGTGCCAGTACCAGGATTGAGGGAGGCGAGCAGTACTTC.

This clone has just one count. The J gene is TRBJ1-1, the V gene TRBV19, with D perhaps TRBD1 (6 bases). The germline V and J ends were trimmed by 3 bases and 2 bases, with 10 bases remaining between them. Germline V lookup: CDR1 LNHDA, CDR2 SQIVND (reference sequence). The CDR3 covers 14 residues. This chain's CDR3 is CASSIRGSNTEAFF. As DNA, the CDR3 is TGTGCCAGTAGTATCAGGGGATCAAACACTGAAGCTTTCTTT. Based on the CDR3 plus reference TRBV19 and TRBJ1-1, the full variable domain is DGGITQSPKYLFRKEGQNVTLSCEQNLNHDAMYWYRQDPGQGLRLIYYSQIVNDFQKGDIAEGYSVSREKKESFPLTVTSAQKNPTAFYLCASSIRGSNTEAFFGQGTRLTVV.

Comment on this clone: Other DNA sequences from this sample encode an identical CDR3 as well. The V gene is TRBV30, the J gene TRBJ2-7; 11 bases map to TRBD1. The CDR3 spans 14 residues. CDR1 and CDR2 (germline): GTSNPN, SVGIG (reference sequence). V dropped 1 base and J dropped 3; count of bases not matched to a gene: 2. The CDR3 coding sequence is TGTGCCTGGAGTGCGGGGACAGGGGGCTACGAGCAGTACTTC. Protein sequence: CAWSAGTGGYEQYF.

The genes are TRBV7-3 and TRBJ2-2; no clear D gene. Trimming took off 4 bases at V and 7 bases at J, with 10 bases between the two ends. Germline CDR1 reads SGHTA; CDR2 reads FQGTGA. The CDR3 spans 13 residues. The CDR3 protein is CASSSLGFGELFF. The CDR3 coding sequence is TGTGCCAGCAGCTCACTTGGTTTCGGGGAGCTGTTTTTT.

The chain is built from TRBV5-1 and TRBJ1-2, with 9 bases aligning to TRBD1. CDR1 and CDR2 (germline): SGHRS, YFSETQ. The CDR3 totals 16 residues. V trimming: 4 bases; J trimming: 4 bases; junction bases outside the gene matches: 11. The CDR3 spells CASSAMPDRGIYGYTF. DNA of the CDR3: TGCGCCAGCAGCGCCATGCCCGACAGGGGGATCTATGGCTACACCTTC. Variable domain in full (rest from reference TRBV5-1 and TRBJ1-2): KAGVTQTPRYLIKTRGQQVTLSCSPISGHRSVSWYQQTPGQGLQFLFEYFSETQRNKGNFPGRFSGRQFSNSRSEMNVSTLELGDSALYLCASSAMPDRGIYGYTFGSGTRLTVV.

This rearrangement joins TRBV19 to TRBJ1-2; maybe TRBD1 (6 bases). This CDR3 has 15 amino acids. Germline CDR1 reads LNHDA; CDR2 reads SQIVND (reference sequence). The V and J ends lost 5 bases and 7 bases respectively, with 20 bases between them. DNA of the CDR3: TGTGCCAGTAGTGCTCCCGGACAGCGCCAGGGTGGCTACACCTTC. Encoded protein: CASSAPGQRQGGYTF.

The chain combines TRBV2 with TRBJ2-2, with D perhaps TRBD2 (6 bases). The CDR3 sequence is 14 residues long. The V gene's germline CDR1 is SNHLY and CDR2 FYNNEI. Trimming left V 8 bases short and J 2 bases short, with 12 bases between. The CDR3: CASLDYRNTGELFF. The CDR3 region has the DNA TGTGCCAGCTTGGACTATCGTAACACCGGGGAGCTGTTTTTT.

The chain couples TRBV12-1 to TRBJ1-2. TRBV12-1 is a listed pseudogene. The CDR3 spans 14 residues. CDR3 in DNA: TGTGCCAGCAGCTTTGTTGGTCCCCTGGGGGGCTACACCTTC. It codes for CASSFVGPLGGYTF.

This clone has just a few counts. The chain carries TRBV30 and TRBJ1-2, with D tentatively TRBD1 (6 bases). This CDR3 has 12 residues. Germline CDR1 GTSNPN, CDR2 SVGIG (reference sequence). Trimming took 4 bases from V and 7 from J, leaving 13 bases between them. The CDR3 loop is CAWTGTKSGYTF. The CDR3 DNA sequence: TGTGCCTGGACCGGGACAAAGAGTGGCTACACCTTC.

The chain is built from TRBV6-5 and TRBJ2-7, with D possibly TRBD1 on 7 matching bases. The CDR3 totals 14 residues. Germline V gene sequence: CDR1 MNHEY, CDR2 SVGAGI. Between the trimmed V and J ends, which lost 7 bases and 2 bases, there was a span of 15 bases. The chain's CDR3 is CASNPRDRTYEQYF. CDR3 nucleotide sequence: TGTGCCAGCAACCCGCGGGACAGAACCTACGAGCAGTACTTC.

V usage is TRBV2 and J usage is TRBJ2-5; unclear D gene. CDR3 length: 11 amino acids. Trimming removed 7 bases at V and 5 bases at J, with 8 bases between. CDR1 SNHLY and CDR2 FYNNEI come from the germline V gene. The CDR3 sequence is CASTFRETQYF. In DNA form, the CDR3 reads TGTGCCAGCACCTTCAGGGAGACCCAGTACTTC.

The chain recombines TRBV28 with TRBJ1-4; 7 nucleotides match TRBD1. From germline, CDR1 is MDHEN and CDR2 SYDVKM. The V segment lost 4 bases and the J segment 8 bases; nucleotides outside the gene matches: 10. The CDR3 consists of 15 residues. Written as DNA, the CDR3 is TGTGCCAGCAGTTACCGGGACAGAGTCGCCGAAAAACTGTTTTTT. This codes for CASSYRDRVAEKLFF.

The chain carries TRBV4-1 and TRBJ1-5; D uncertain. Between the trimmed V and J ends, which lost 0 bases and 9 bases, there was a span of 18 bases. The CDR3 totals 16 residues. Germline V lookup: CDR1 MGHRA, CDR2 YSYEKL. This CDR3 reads CASSQEFGLQWGPQHF. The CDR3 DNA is TGCGCCAGCAGCCAAGAGTTCGGGCTCCAATGGGGGCCCCAGCATTTT.

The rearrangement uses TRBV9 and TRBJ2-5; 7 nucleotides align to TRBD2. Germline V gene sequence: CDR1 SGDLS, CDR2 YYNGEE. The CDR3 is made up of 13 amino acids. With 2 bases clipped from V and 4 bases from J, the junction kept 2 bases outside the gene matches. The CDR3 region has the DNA TGTGCCAGCAGCGTGACTAGCCGAGAGACCCAGTACTTC. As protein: CASSVTSRETQYF.

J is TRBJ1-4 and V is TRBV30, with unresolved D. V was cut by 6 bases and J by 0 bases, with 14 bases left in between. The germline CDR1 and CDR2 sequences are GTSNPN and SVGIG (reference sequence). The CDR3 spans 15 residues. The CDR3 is CACPKSDSTNEKLFF. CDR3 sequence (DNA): TGTGCCTGCCCGAAATCGGACTCAACTAATGAAAAACTGTTTTTT.

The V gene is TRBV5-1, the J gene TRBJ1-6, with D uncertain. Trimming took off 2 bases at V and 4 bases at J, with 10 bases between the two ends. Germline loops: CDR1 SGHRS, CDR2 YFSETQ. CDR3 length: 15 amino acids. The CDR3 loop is CASSLLDGYNSPLHF. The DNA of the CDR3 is TGCGCCAGCAGCTTACTGGACGGATATAATTCACCCCTCCACTTT.

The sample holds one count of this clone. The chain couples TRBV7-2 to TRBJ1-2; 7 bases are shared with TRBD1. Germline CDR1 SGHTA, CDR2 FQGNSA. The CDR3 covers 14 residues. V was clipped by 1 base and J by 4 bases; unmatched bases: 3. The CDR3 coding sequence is TGTGCCAGCAGCTTAGACAGGGGAGGCTATGGCTACACCTTC. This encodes CASSLDRGGYGYTF.

The CDR3 loop is CASSSGPNYEQYF. For the CDR3, the DNA is TGTGCCAGCAGTTCCGGACCGAACTACGAGCAGTACTTC. The J gene is TRBJ2-5, the V gene TRBV28; no firm D call. Gene TRBJ2-7 matches the end of the DNA better, so the J call may be wrong. Per germline, CDR1 MDHEN and CDR2 SYDVKM. This CDR3 has 13 amino acids.

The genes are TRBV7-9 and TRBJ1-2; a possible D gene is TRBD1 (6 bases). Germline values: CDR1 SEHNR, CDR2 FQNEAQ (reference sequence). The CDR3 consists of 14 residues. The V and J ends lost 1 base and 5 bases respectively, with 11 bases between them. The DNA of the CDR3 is TGTGCCAGCAGCTTAGTAGAGACAGGTTATGGCTACACCTTC. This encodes CASSLVETGYGYTF.

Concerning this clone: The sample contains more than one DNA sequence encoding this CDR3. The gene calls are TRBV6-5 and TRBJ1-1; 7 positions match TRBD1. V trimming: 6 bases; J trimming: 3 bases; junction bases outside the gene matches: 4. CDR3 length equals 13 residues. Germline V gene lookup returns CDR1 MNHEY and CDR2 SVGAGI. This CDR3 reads CASSRTGDTEAFF. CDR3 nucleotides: TGTGCCAGCAGCCGTACAGGGGACACTGAAGCTTTCTTT.

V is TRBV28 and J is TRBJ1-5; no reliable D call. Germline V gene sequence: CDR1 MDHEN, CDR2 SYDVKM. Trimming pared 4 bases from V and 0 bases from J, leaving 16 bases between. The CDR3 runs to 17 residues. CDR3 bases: TGTGCCAGCAGTTCCCATACCCCCGGGCATAGCAATCAGCCCCAGCATTTT. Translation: CASSSHTPGHSNQPQHF. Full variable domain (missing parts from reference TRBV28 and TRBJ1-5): DVKVTQSSRYLVKRTGEKVFLECVQDMDHENMFWYRQDPGLGLRLIYFSYDVKMKEKGDIPEGYSVSREKKERFSLILESASTNQTSMYLCASSSHTPGHSNQPQHFGDGTRLSIL.

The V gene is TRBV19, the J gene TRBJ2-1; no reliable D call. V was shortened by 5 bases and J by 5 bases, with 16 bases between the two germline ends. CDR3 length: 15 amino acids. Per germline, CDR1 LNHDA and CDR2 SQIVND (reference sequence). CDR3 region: CASSALWNLDNEQFF. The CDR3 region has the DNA TGTGCCAGTAGTGCTCTTTGGAATCTGGACAATGAGCAGTTCTTC.

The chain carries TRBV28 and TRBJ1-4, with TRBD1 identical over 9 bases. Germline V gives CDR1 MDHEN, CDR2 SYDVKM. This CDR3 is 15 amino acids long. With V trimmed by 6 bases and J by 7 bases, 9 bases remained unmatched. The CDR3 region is CASRLPGTGSEKLFF. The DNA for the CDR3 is TGTGCCAGCAGACTCCCCGGGACAGGGAGTGAAAAACTGTTTTTT.

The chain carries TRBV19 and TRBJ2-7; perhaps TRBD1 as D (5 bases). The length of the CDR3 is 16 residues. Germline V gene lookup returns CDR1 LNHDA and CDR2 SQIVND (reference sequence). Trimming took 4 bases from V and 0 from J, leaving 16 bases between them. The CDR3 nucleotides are TGTGCCAGTAGTACCTCTCAAGGGGAAAGCTCCTACGAGCAGTACTTC. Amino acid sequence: CASSTSQGESSYEQYF.

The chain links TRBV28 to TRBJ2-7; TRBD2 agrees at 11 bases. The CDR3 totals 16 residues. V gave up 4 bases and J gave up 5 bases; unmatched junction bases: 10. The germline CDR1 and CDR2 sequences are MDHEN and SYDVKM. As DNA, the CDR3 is TGTGCCAGCAGTTCTCTTAGCGGGGGGGCGGGAAACGAGCAGTACTTC. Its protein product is CASSSLSGGAGNEQYF.

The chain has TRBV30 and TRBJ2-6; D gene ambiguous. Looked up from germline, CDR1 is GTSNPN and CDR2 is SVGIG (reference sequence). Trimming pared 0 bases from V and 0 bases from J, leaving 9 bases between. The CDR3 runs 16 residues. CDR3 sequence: CAWSVRLASGANVLTF. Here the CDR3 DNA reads TGTGCCTGGAGTGTACGATTAGCCTCTGGGGCCAACGTCCTGACTTTC.

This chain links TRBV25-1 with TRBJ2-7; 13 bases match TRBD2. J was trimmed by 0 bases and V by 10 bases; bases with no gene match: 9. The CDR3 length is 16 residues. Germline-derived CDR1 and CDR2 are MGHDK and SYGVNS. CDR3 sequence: CATSTSGRFLSYEQYF. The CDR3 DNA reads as TGTGCCACCTCGACTAGCGGGAGGTTCCTCTCCTACGAGCAGTACTTC.

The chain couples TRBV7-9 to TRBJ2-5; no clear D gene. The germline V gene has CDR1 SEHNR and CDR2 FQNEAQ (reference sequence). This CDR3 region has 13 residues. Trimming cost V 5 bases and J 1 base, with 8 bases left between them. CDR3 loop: CASSRTPQETQYF. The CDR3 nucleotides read TGTGCCAGCAGCCGAACACCCCAAGAGACCCAGTACTTC.

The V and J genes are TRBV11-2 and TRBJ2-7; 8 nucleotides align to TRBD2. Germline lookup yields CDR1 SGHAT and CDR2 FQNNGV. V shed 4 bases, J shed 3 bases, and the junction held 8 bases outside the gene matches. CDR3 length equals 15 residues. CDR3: CASSSQRGIYYEQYF. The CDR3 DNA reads TGTGCCAGCAGCTCCCAGCGGGGGATTTACTACGAGCAGTACTTC.